These 19 T cell receptor beta chains were all obtained from the same sample, sequenced in a study of blood T cell repertoires in COVID-19 (dated by TCRdb to between 2020 and 2021). Library method: the immunoSEQ multiplex PCR assay. What TCRdb holds here is the immuneACCESS table cut down to in-frame rearrangements. Part of the clones is not present; checked against another copy, under half of the missing clones reflect an unresolved V gene, and the others are unexplained. The sample table records approximately 130,000 clones; around three quarters of these occur just once. The ten most abundant clones make up roughly 2% of the sample. The specimen was peripheral blood. The receptor source for this set is a woman in her seventies with acute or convalescent COVID-19.

The rearrangement joins TRBV5-1 to TRBJ2-5, with a tentative D call TRBD2 (7 bases). The CDR3 runs 15 residues. The V gene lost 4 bases and the J gene lost 5 bases, with 18 bases spanning the gap. Germline lookup yields CDR1 SGHRS and CDR2 YFSETQ. DNA for the CDR3: TGCGCCAGCAGCGCCTCTAGCGGAGGGGGGGAGACCCAGTACTTC. Its protein is CASSASSGGGETQYF.

The V call is TRBV19, the J call TRBJ1-1; 9 bases agree with TRBD1. This CDR3 contains 12 residues. J gave up 8 bases and V 6 bases, and 4 bases lay outside the gene matches. CDR1 LNHDA and CDR2 SQIVND come from the germline V gene (reference sequence). CDR3 nucleotides: TGTGCCAGTAGGACCGGGACAGGGGAAGCTTTCTTT. Translation gives CASRTGTGEAFF. Looking up the rest from reference TRBV19 and TRBJ1-1 gives the full variable domain: DGGITQSPKYLFRKEGQNVTLSCEQNLNHDAMYWYRQDPGQGLRLIYYSQIVNDFQKGDIAEGYSVSREKKESFPLTVTSAQKNPTAFYLCASRTGTGEAFFGQGTRLTVV.

J is TRBJ1-1 and V is TRBV9; the D is unclear. Germline V lookup: CDR1 SGDLS, CDR2 YYNGEE. The CDR3 is made up of 16 amino acids. V was clipped by 1 base and J by 7 bases, with 20 bases between them. CDR3 sequence (DNA): TGTGCCAGCAGCGTAACCCCTGGGAGTGGGCGGGGTGAAGCTTTCTTT. Translation: CASSVTPGSGRGEAFF. Full variable domain (rest looked up from reference TRBV9 and TRBJ1-1): DSGVTQTPKHLITATGQRVTLRCSPRSGDLSVYWYQQSLDQGLQFLIQYYNGEERAKGNILERFSAQQFPDLHSELNLSSLELGDSALYFCASSVTPGSGRGEAFFGQGTRLTVV.

This chain uses TRBV7-9 with TRBJ2-5; D is unclear. The germline V gene encodes CDR1 SEHNR and CDR2 FQNEAQ (reference sequence). The CDR3 totals 12 residues. V was pared by 2 bases and J by 5 bases, with 6 bases between. Here the CDR3 DNA reads TGTGCCAGCAGCTTACTCGGGGAGACCCAGTACTTC. This sequence encodes CASSLLGETQYF.

This sequence joins TRBV15 and TRBJ2-5; D is possibly TRBD2 (6 bases). Deletions cut 3 bases from V and 0 bases from J, with 14 bases between. Germline V gene lookup returns CDR1 LNHNV and CDR2 YYDKDF (reference sequence). This CDR3 is built from 16 residues. CDR3 in DNA: TGTGCCACCAGCAGCCTGGGACTCGGGTACCAAGAGACCCAGTACTTC. Amino acids: CATSSLGLGYQETQYF. Full variable domain (rest looked up from reference TRBV15 and TRBJ2-5): DAMVIQNPRYQVTQFGKPVTLSCSQTLNHNVMYWYQQKSSQAPKLLFHYYDKDFNNEADTPDNFQSRRPNTSFCFLDIRSPGLGDTAMYLCATSSLGLGYQETQYFGPGTRLLVL.

The gene calls are TRBV15 and TRBJ2-7; D ambiguous. V was cut by 0 bases and J by 2 bases, with 5 bases left in between. The CDR3 has 13 residues. In germline, CDR1 is LNHNV, CDR2 YYDKDF (reference sequence). This CDR3 reads CATSREQTYEQYF. DNA for the CDR3: TGTGCCACCAGCAGAGAACAAACCTACGAGCAGTACTTC.

In this sample, this clone turned up a few times. The chain is built from TRBV10-3 and TRBJ1-2, with TRBD1 identical over 9 bases. CDR1 and CDR2 (germline): ENHRY, SYGVKD. The CDR3 totals 14 residues. V lost 0 bases, J lost 8 bases, and 4 bases stayed unmatched. This CDR3 is CAISESGTGKGYTF. The CDR3 nucleotides are TGTGCCATCAGTGAGTCGGGGACAGGGAAAGGCTACACCTTC.

With regard to this clone: At one of its ends the junction is not consistent with the germline gene, which may arise from a read error. The chain links TRBV3-1 (or the pseudogene TRBV3-2) to TRBJ2-7; the match to TRBD1 covers 9 bases. There are 13 residues in the CDR3. Germline V CDR1 and CDR2: LGHDT, YNNKEL (reference sequence). The CDR3 here is CASSQEGTGNWDF. The CDR3 DNA reads as TGTGCCAGCAGCCAAGAAGGGACAGGGAATTGGGACTTC.

This clone was picked up one time. This chain joins TRBV28 and TRBJ2-7; D is possibly TRBD1 (6 bases). Looked up from germline, CDR1 is MDHEN and CDR2 is SYDVKM. V was pared by 6 bases and J by 5 bases, with 11 bases between. This CDR3 comprises 12 residues. CDR3 region: CASRDRIHEQYF. In nucleotides, the CDR3 is TGTGCCAGCAGGGACAGAATCCACGAGCAGTACTTC.

In this sample, this clone turned up once. The V and J genes are TRBV30 and TRBJ2-1, with 8 nucleotides matching TRBD2. With V trimmed by 1 base and J by 7 bases, 9 bases remained unmatched. From germline, CDR1 is GTSNPN and CDR2 SVGIG (reference sequence). The CDR3 runs 15 residues. The CDR3 loop is CAWSARGGARNEQFF. The CDR3 DNA reads TGTGCCTGGAGTGCCCGGGGGGGGGCGAGGAATGAGCAGTTCTTC. Variable domain in full (rest from reference TRBV30 and TRBJ2-1): SQTIHQWPATLVQPVGSPLSLECTVEGTSNPNLYWYRQAAGRGLQLLFYSVGIGQISSEVPQNLSASRPQDRQFILSSKKLLLSDSGFYLCAWSARGGARNEQFFGPGTRLTVL.

V and J are TRBV28 and TRBJ2-3; 8 bases agree with TRBD2. CDR3 length: 15 residues. V lost 4 bases to trimming and J lost 1 base; unmatched junction nucleotides: 4. Germline V lookup: CDR1 MDHEN, CDR2 SYDVKM. CDR3 sequence (DNA): TGTGCCAGCAGTTCGGGGGGGCTGGGCACAGATACGCAGTATTTT. This sequence encodes CASSSGGLGTDTQYF.

This rearrangement joins TRBV24-1 to TRBJ1-1; D perhaps matches TRBD1 (5 bases). The ends were cut back, 2 bases at V and 0 bases at J, with 9 bases in the middle. This CDR3 is 15 amino acids long. CDR1 KGHDR and CDR2 SFDVKD come from the germline V gene. For the CDR3, the DNA is TGTGCCACCAGTGATTCTCAGGGATTGAACACTGAAGCTTTCTTT. Its translation is CATSDSQGLNTEAFF.

The chain employs TRBV3-1 (or the pseudogene TRBV3-2) and TRBJ1-3; unclear D gene. This CDR3 comprises 15 residues. Germline lookup yields CDR1 LGHDT and CDR2 YNNKEL (reference sequence). Trimming took off 0 bases at V and 4 bases at J, with 10 bases between the two ends. The DNA of the CDR3 is TGTGCCAGCAGCCAAGATACGGCAGCGGGAAACACCATATATTTT. The encoded protein is CASSQDTAAGNTIYF.

The genes are TRBV30 and TRBJ1-5; 7 bases fit TRBD1. This CDR3 has 15 residues. From germline, CDR1 is GTSNPN and CDR2 SVGIG (reference sequence). V gave up 2 bases and J gave up 7 bases; unmatched junction bases: 11. The CDR3 bases are TGTGCCTGGAGTCTGAAGGGGGCGCAAGTACAGCCCCAGCATTTT. Translating it yields CAWSLKGAQVQPQHF.

The chain combines TRBV20-1 with TRBJ1-3; D gene uncertain. The CDR3 runs 13 residues. Per germline, CDR1 DFQATT and CDR2 SNEGSKA (reference sequence). V lost 3 bases and J lost 2, with 8 bases in between. The CDR3: CSASSNPGNTIYF. CDR3 nucleotides: TGCAGTGCTAGTTCTAACCCTGGAAACACCATATATTTT.

The rearrangement links TRBV6-1 to TRBJ1-1, with 9 positions matching TRBD1. In germline, CDR1 is MNHNS, CDR2 SASEGT. J lost 0 bases, V lost 4 bases, and 6 bases had no gene match. The CDR3 totals 16 residues. For the CDR3, the DNA is TGTGCCAGCAGTGGGGGACAGGGAAGTATGAACACTGAAGCTTTCTTT. This translates into CASSGGQGSMNTEAFF.

This clone was observed once. The V gene is TRBV7-8, the J gene TRBJ1-6, with 8 nucleotides matching TRBD1. Germline lookup yields CDR1 SGHVS and CDR2 FQNEAQ. CDR3 size: 17 residues. V shed 5 bases and J 0 bases; nucleotides not matched to a gene: 6. The CDR3 reads CASSGRDRSSYNSPLHF. The CDR3 DNA is TGTGCCAGCAGCGGAAGGGACAGGAGCTCCTATAATTCACCCCTCCACTTT.

This CDR3 reads CASNELQGRDTEAFF. In DNA form, the CDR3 reads TGTGCCAGCAACGAACTTCAGGGCAGGGACACTGAAGCTTTCTTT. The chain recombines TRBV6-5 with TRBJ1-1, with D tentatively TRBD1 (5 bases). This CDR3 is built from 15 residues. Trimming shortened V by 7 bases and J by 3 bases, and 18 bases separated the two germline ends. Germline assignment: CDR1 MNHEY and CDR2 SVGAGI.

This clone has only one observation. V is TRBV6-4 and J is TRBJ2-2; D is ambiguous. The germline CDR1 and CDR2 sequences are MRHNA and SNTAGT. The CDR3 sequence is 13 residues long. The V and J ends lost 0 bases and 6 bases respectively, with 5 bases between them. The CDR3 nucleotides read TGTGCCAGCAGTGACTCGCTAGCCGGGGAGCTGTTTTTT. Translated, it gives CASSDSLAGELFF.